This is a list of T cell receptor beta chains from one sample in a study of OX40 agonist ivuxolimab in advanced cancers. Measured with immunoSEQ multiplex PCR; TCRdb has only the in-frame clones, and not every one. The sample includes about 48,000 clones, approximately 85% of them seen just once. Sequenced here: CD4+ or CD8+ T cells sorted from blood, sampled in a trial of the OX40 agonist ivuxolimab. The receptors originated from an adult with an advanced solid tumor such as melanoma, head and neck, liver or kidney cancer. CDR3s include the opening cysteine and the closing phenylalanine or tryptophan. Each record gives: D gene, V gene, CDR3 length, clone size, J gene, CDR3 protein, CDR3 DNA. A D gene is named only where the DNA matches it firmly. Clone size is shown for a subset of rows, as once, few, many or a class of expanded clone.

D gene: .
V gene: TRBV12-2
CDR3 length: 13
clone size: .
J gene: TRBJ2-5
CDR3 protein: CASRSPGEETQYF
CDR3 DNA: TGTGCAAGTCGCTCCCCCGGTGAAGAGACCCAGTACTTC

D gene: TRBD2
V gene: TRBV9
CDR3 length: 13
clone size: few
J gene: TRBJ2-3
CDR3 protein: CASSVTSVDTQYF
CDR3 DNA: TGTGCCAGCAGCGTAACTAGCGTAGATACGCAGTATTTT

D gene: .
V gene: TRBV11-2
CDR3 length: 12
clone size: .
J gene: TRBJ1-1
CDR3 protein: CASSLSRFEAFF
CDR3 DNA: TGTGCCAGCAGCTTGAGCCGGTTTGAAGCTTTCTTT

D gene: .
V gene: TRBV19
CDR3 length: 11
clone size: .
J gene: TRBJ1-5
CDR3 protein: CASSIGGPQHF
CDR3 DNA: TGTGCCAGTAGTATAGGAGGGCCCCAGCATTTT

D gene: .
V gene: TRBV6-5
CDR3 length: 14
clone size: .
J gene: TRBJ1-1
CDR3 protein: CASSYVNRDTEAFF
CDR3 DNA: TGTGCCAGCAGTTACGTTAACAGGGACACTGAAGCTTTCTTT

D gene: .
V gene: TRBV5-1
CDR3 length: 13
clone size: .
J gene: TRBJ2-2
CDR3 protein: CASSLLGPGELFF
CDR3 DNA: TGCGCCAGCAGCTTGTTAGGTCCTGGGGAGCTGTTTTTT

D gene: .
V gene: TRBV5-5
CDR3 length: 12
clone size: .
J gene: TRBJ1-1
CDR3 protein: CASSLRRTEAFF
CDR3 DNA: TGTGCCAGCAGCTTGAGACGGACTGAAGCTTTCTTT

D gene: TRBD2
V gene: TRBV2
CDR3 length: 14
clone size: .
J gene: TRBJ2-7
CDR3 protein: CASRPGLGPYEQYF
CDR3 DNA: TGTGCCAGCAGGCCGGGACTAGGACCCTACGAGCAGTACTTC

D gene: .
V gene: TRBV9
CDR3 length: 16
clone size: .
J gene: TRBJ2-7
CDR3 protein: CASSVGLGSVIYEQYF
CDR3 DNA: TGTGCCAGCAGCGTAGGCCTCGGGAGTGTGATTTACGAGCAGTACTTC

D gene: TRBD1
V gene: TRBV5-1
CDR3 length: 14
clone size: .
J gene: TRBJ1-1
CDR3 protein: CASSPGQVNTEAFF
CDR3 DNA: TGCGCCAGCAGCCCGGGACAGGTAAACACTGAAGCTTTCTTT

D gene: .
V gene: TRBV2
CDR3 length: 14
clone size: once
J gene: TRBJ2-3
CDR3 protein: CASRGPKNTDTQYF
CDR3 DNA: TGTGCCAGCCGCGGACCCAAGAACACAGATACGCAGTATTTT

D gene: TRBD1
V gene: TRBV5-1
CDR3 length: 18
clone size: .
J gene: TRBJ1-1
CDR3 protein: CASSLWRQGAALNTEAFF
CDR3 DNA: TGCGCCAGCAGCTTGTGGCGTCAGGGGGCGGCTCTGAACACTGAAGCTTTCTTT

D gene: .
V gene: TRBV2
CDR3 length: 14
clone size: .
J gene: TRBJ1-4
CDR3 protein: CASNDEGFNEKLFF
CDR3 DNA: TGTGCCAGCAACGACGAGGGATTTAATGAAAAACTGTTTTTT

D gene: .
V gene: TRBV5-1
CDR3 length: 11
clone size: .
J gene: TRBJ2-5
CDR3 protein: CASSLEETQYF
CDR3 DNA: TGCGCCAGCAGCCTAGAGGAGACCCAGTACTTC

D gene: .
V gene: TRBV5-4
CDR3 length: 14
clone size: .
J gene: TRBJ2-5
CDR3 protein: CASSPGTDQETQYF
CDR3 DNA: TGTGCCAGCAGCCCAGGGACGGACCAAGAGACCCAGTACTTC

D gene: .
V gene: TRBV5-6
CDR3 length: 13
clone size: once
J gene: TRBJ2-5
CDR3 protein: CASSRGPKETQYF
CDR3 DNA: TGTGCCAGCAGCCGGGGTCCGAAAGAGACCCAGTACTTC

D gene: .
V gene: TRBV19
CDR3 length: 13
clone size: .
J gene: TRBJ1-1
CDR3 protein: CASSIGADTEAFF
CDR3 DNA: TGTGCCAGTAGTATAGGGGCGGACACTGAAGCTTTCTTT

D gene: .
V gene: TRBV30
CDR3 length: 14
clone size: .
J gene: TRBJ2-7
CDR3 protein: CAWSSSGFLAEQYF
CDR3 DNA: TGTGCCTGGAGTTCCAGCGGGTTTCTGGCCGAGCAGTACTTC

D gene: .
V gene: TRBV9
CDR3 length: 14
clone size: .
J gene: TRBJ2-4
CDR3 protein: CASSVDGSQNIQYF
CDR3 DNA: TGTGCCAGCAGCGTAGATGGCAGCCAAAACATTCAGTACTTC

D gene: .
V gene: TRBV6-5
CDR3 length: 15
clone size: .
J gene: TRBJ2-2
CDR3 protein: CASSYHKDGNGELFF
CDR3 DNA: TGTGCCAGCAGTTACCACAAGGACGGTAACGGGGAGCTGTTTTTT

D gene: TRBD1
V gene: TRBV6-6
CDR3 length: 14
clone size: few
J gene: TRBJ1-1
CDR3 protein: CASSSNRGGAEAFF
CDR3 DNA: TGTGCCAGCAGTTCGAACAGGGGTGGGGCTGAAGCTTTCTTT

D gene: .
V gene: TRBV5-1
CDR3 length: 15
clone size: once
J gene: TRBJ2-2
CDR3 protein: CASRLDSHNTGELFF
CDR3 DNA: TGCGCCAGTCGACTAGACAGTCACAACACCGGGGAGCTGTTTTTT

D gene: TRBD2
V gene: TRBV30
CDR3 length: 13
clone size: .
J gene: TRBJ2-3
CDR3 protein: CAWAGGRTDTQYF
CDR3 DNA: TGTGCCTGGGCGGGAGGCCGCACAGATACGCAGTATTTT

D gene: .
V gene: TRBV25-1
CDR3 length: 14
clone size: .
J gene: TRBJ1-5
CDR3 protein: CASSESQSNQPQHF
CDR3 DNA: TGTGCCAGCAGTGAATCTCAGAGCAATCAGCCCCAGCATTTT

D gene: .
V gene: TRBV19
CDR3 length: 14
clone size: .
J gene: TRBJ1-2
CDR3 protein: CASNDRPINYGYTF
CDR3 DNA: TGTGCCAGTAATGACAGGCCGATTAACTATGGCTACACCTTC

D gene: TRBD1
V gene: TRBV18
CDR3 length: 17
clone size: .
J gene: TRBJ2-7
CDR3 protein: CASSPLIPGQGGYEQYF
CDR3 DNA: TGTGCCAGCTCACCACTTATTCCAGGACAGGGGGGGTACGAGCAGTACTTC

D gene: .
V gene: TRBV10-3
CDR3 length: 12
clone size: once
J gene: TRBJ2-1
CDR3 protein: CAISAGLNEQFF
CDR3 DNA: TGTGCCATCTCGGCGGGACTCAATGAGCAGTTCTTC

D gene: TRBD2
V gene: TRBV6-1
CDR3 length: 13
clone size: .
J gene: TRBJ2-7
CDR3 protein: CASRNSGSHEQYF
CDR3 DNA: TGTGCCAGCAGGAATAGCGGGAGCCACGAGCAGTACTTC

D gene: TRBD2
V gene: TRBV18
CDR3 length: 14
clone size: .
J gene: TRBJ2-1
CDR3 protein: CASSPGLESDEQFF
CDR3 DNA: TGTGCCAGCTCACCGGGACTAGAGAGCGATGAGCAGTTCTTC

D gene: .
V gene: TRBV5-1
CDR3 length: 15
clone size: once
J gene: TRBJ2-3
CDR3 protein: CASRSEGQITDTQYF
CDR3 DNA: TGCGCCAGCAGATCGGAGGGACAGATCACAGATACGCAGTATTTT

D gene: .
V gene: TRBV29-1
CDR3 length: 15
clone size: .
J gene: TRBJ2-1
CDR3 protein: CSVDPRGSSQGEQFF
CDR3 DNA: TGCAGCGTTGACCCCCGGGGGTCGTCCCAGGGTGAGCAGTTCTTC

D gene: .
V gene: TRBV28
CDR3 length: 16
clone size: .
J gene: TRBJ2-6
CDR3 protein: CAITGEVVLGANVLTF
CDR3 DNA: TGTGCCATCACAGGGGAGGTCGTTCTTGGGGCCAACGTCCTGACTTTC

D gene: .
V gene: TRBV5-8
CDR3 length: 16
clone size: .
J gene: TRBJ1-1
CDR3 protein: CASSLSLRLSNTEAFF
CDR3 DNA: TGTGCCAGCAGCTTATCCCTGCGGTTATCGAACACTGAAGCTTTCTTT

D gene: .
V gene: TRBV28
CDR3 length: 13
clone size: .
J gene: TRBJ1-4
CDR3 protein: CASSSVGIEKLFF
CDR3 DNA: TGTGCCAGCAGTTCCGTAGGAATCGAAAAACTGTTTTTT

D gene: .
V gene: TRBV28
CDR3 length: 15
clone size: .
J gene: TRBJ1-5
CDR3 protein: CASSLGGGGPQPQHF
CDR3 DNA: TGTGCCAGCAGTTTAGGGGGGGGCGGACCTCAGCCCCAGCATTTT

D gene: .
V gene: TRBV5-1
CDR3 length: 13
clone size: .
J gene: TRBJ2-5
CDR3 protein: CASSFQRRETQYF
CDR3 DNA: TGCGCCAGCAGCTTTCAGAGGCGAGAGACCCAGTACTTC

D gene: TRBD1
V gene: TRBV18
CDR3 length: 14
clone size: .
J gene: TRBJ1-5
CDR3 protein: CASSPQGGNQPQHF
CDR3 DNA: TGTGCCAGCTCACCTCAGGGGGGCAATCAGCCCCAGCATTTT

D gene: .
V gene: TRBV19
CDR3 length: 13
clone size: few
J gene: TRBJ2-7
CDR3 protein: CASSIQRGGEQYF
CDR3 DNA: TGTGCCAGTAGTATTCAGAGGGGGGGCGAGCAGTACTTC

D gene: .
V gene: TRBV7-7
CDR3 length: 14
clone size: .
J gene: TRBJ1-4
CDR3 protein: CASSPGGQNEKLFF
CDR3 DNA: TGTGCTAGCAGCCCCGGGGGGCAGAATGAAAAACTGTTTTTT

D gene: TRBD2
V gene: TRBV5-4
CDR3 length: 14
clone size: .
J gene: TRBJ2-7
CDR3 protein: CASSLASGNNEQYF
CDR3 DNA: TGTGCCAGCAGCTTGGCTAGCGGGAACAACGAGCAGTACTTC

D gene: .
V gene: TRBV14
CDR3 length: 15
clone size: .
J gene: TRBJ2-6
CDR3 protein: CASSMGRSGANVLTF
CDR3 DNA: TGTGCCAGCAGTATGGGAAGGTCTGGGGCCAACGTCCTGACTTTC

D gene: .
V gene: TRBV2
CDR3 length: 13
clone size: .
J gene: TRBJ1-5
CDR3 protein: CASSGGRNQPQHF
CDR3 DNA: TGTGCCAGCAGTGGAGGGCGCAATCAGCCCCAGCATTTT

D gene: .
V gene: TRBV10-3
CDR3 length: 14
clone size: .
J gene: TRBJ1-2
CDR3 protein: CAISENRQNYGYTF
CDR3 DNA: TGTGCCATCAGTGAGAATCGACAAAACTATGGCTACACCTTC